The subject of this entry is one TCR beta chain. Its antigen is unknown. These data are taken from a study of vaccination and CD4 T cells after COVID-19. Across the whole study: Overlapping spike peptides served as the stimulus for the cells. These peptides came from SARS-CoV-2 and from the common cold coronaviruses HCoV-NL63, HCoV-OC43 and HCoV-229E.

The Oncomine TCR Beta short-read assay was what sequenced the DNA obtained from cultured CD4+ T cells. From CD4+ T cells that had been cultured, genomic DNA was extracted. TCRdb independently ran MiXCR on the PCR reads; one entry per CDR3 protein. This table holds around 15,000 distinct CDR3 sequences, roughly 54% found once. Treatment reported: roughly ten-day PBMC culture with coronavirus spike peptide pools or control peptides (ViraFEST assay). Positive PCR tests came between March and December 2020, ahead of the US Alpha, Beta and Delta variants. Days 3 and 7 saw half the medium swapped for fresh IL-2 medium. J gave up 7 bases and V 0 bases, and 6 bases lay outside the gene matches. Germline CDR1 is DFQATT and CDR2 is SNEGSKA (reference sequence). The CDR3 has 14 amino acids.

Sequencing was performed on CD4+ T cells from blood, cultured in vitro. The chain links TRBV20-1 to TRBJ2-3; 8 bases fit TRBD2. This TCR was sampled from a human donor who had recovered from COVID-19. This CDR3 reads CSARDQAGENTQYF. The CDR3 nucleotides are TGCAGTGCTAGAGATCAAGCGGGAGAAAATACGCAGTATTTT.